These 24 T cell receptor beta chains originate from one sample sequenced in a study of blood T cells in healthy people across ages. Using a J-beta primer mix together with a sample-barcoded 5' primer, a second PCR was run for about 6 to 11 cycles. TCRdb redid the calling of the 5' RACE reads with MiXCR, one entry per CDR3 protein. This table has over 500,000 distinct CDR3 sequences, more than 45% appearing once. The sequenced sample consisted of blood. The origin of the receptors is an elderly woman in good health.

The genes are TRBV20-1 and TRBJ2-7; D may correspond to TRBD1 or TRBD2 (5 bases each). The CDR3 is made up of 12 amino acids. Germline CDR1 reads DFQATT; CDR2 reads SNEGSKA (reference sequence). The V gene lost 8 bases and the J gene lost 2 bases, with 13 bases spanning the gap. DNA for the CDR3: TGCAGTTCGGGACGGAGAACCTACGAGCAGTACTTC. This translates into CSSGRRTYEQYF.

V usage is TRBV2 and J usage is TRBJ1-5, with D possibly being TRBD1 (5 bases). V gave up 6 bases and J gave up 7 bases, with 13 bases separating them. The V gene's germline CDR1 is SNHLY and CDR2 FYNNEI. The CDR3 is made up of 13 amino acids. DNA of the CDR3: TGTGCCAGCAGGAGTAGGGGTCGCCAGCCCCAGCATTTT. Its translation is CASRSRGRQPQHF.

V usage is TRBV4-2 and J usage is TRBJ2-5; 10 bases are a match to TRBD2. With 4 bases clipped from V and 1 base from J, the junction kept 6 bases outside the gene matches. The CDR3 runs 16 residues. Germline V CDR1 and CDR2: LGHNA, YNFKEQ. The CDR3 is CASSPRTSGLQETQYF. Written as DNA, the CDR3 is TGTGCCAGCAGCCCCAGGACTAGCGGACTCCAAGAGACCCAGTACTTC.

The V gene is TRBV25-1, the J gene TRBJ2-7; D is ambiguous. V was clipped by 6 bases and J by 1 base, with 10 bases between them. There are 13 residues in the CDR3. Germline-derived CDR1 and CDR2 are MGHDK and SYGVNS. CDR3 DNA: TGTGCCAGCAGCTCCTGGGATTCCTACGAGCAGTACTTC. Its protein product is CASSSWDSYEQYF.

The gene calls are TRBV10-1 and TRBJ2-4; either TRBD1 or TRBD2 may supply D (5 bases each). The length of the CDR3 is 13 residues. V was pared by 5 bases and J by 7 bases, with 12 bases between. The germline V gene encodes CDR1 WNHNN and CDR2 SYGVQD (reference sequence). The CDR3 loop reads CASSKDGANIQYF. CDR3 sequence (DNA): TGCGCCAGCAGTAAGGACGGGGCGAACATTCAGTACTTC.

To note about this clonotype: A much bigger clone sits one base away, suggesting this may be a read error. This chain uses TRBV21-1 with TRBJ2-7; TRBD1, the D gene given by the table, was not confirmed from the DNA. The tail of the sequence fits TRBJ2-5 better, so the J call may be wrong. TRBV21-1 is labeled a pseudogene. The CDR3 loop spans 16 amino acids. The CDR3 is CVSSTGTGRGWETQYF. In DNA, the CDR3 is TGTGTCAGCAGCACCGGGACAGGGAGAGGTTGGGAGACCCAGTACTTC.

The gene calls are TRBV7-3 and TRBJ2-3; 11 bases line up with TRBD1. With 6 bases clipped from V and 2 bases from J, the junction kept 7 bases outside the gene matches. The CDR3 runs to 16 residues. Germline V gene lookup returns CDR1 SGHTA and CDR2 FQGTGA. The CDR3 region is CASSLGDRGDTDTQYF. DNA for the CDR3: TGTGCCAGCAGTTTAGGGGACAGGGGGGACACAGATACGCAGTATTTT.

Regarding this clonotype: A much bigger clone sits one base away, suggesting this may be a read error. CDR3 residues: CASSLAPVVTDMQYF. The DNA of the CDR3 is TGCGCCAGCAGCTTGGCGCCGGTGGTAACAGATATGCAGTATTTT. This sequence joins TRBV5-1 and TRBJ2-3, with D unresolved. CDR1 is SGHRS, CDR2 YFSETQ, per germline. This CDR3 is 15 amino acids long.

This clonotype was detected many times. The chain recombines TRBV20-1 with TRBJ2-1; 8 bases are a match to TRBD1. J was trimmed by 0 bases and V by 1 base; bases with no gene match: 5. Per germline, CDR1 DFQATT and CDR2 SNEGSKA (reference sequence). The CDR3 totals 16 residues. CDR3 nucleotides: TGCAGTGCTAGAGCGACAGGGGCGAGCTCCTACAATGAGCAGTTCTTC. Translation gives CSARATGASSYNEQFF.

The chain couples TRBV10-3 to TRBJ1-2, with D hard to call. V was clipped by 2 bases and J by 2 bases, with 12 bases between them. This CDR3 contains 15 residues. The germline CDR1 and CDR2 sequences are ENHRY and SYGVKD. The CDR3 loop reads CAISEGPVWNYGYTF. The CDR3 bases are TGTGCCATCAGTGAGGGGCCGGTTTGGAACTATGGCTACACCTTC.

The rearrangement uses TRBV24-1 and TRBJ2-1, with 7 bases that match TRBD2. The germline CDR1 and CDR2 sequences are KGHDR and SFDVKD. The CDR3 has 17 residues. The J segment lost 3 bases and the V segment lost 0 bases, leaving 7 bases of the junction unmatched. CDR3 DNA: TGTGCCACCAGTGATTTGGGATCAGCGGGGTTCTACAATGAGCAGTTCTTC. The encoded protein is CATSDLGSAGFYNEQFF.

The genes are TRBV7-3 and TRBJ2-1, with D possibly being TRBD2 (6 bases). The V gene lost 6 bases and the J gene lost 5 bases, with 20 bases spanning the gap. CDR3 length equals 16 residues. Germline V gene lookup returns CDR1 SGHTA and CDR2 FQGTGA. CDR3 nucleotide sequence: TGTGCCAGCAGTAACCTCGGACGAGCGGGTGACAATGAGCAGTTCTTC. It is translated as CASSNLGRAGDNEQFF.

Note on this clonotype: A clone one base away is much larger, so this may be a read error. In DNA form, the CDR3 reads TGCAGCGTTGAAAAGCGGGGCCGTCTCCCGGGGGTGCTGTTTTTT. Its translation: CSVEKRGRLPGVLFF. V is TRBV29-1 and J is TRBJ2-2, with TRBD2 matching over 7 bases. The CDR3 loop spans 15 amino acids. Germline CDR1 SQVTM, CDR2 ANQGSEA.

The chain combines TRBV20-1 with TRBJ2-7; no clear D gene. V was trimmed by 6 bases and J by 2 bases, leaving 14 bases between them. This CDR3 comprises 13 residues. Germline V gives CDR1 DFQATT, CDR2 SNEGSKA (reference sequence). Here the CDR3 DNA reads TGCAGTGCAAGCGACACGGGCCCCTACGAGCAGTACTTC. This codes for CSASDTGPYEQYF.

This clonotype occurred many times. This chain uses TRBV19 with TRBJ2-5; TRBD2 matches 15 bases. Unmatched junction bases numbered 7, after V lost 3 bases and J lost 5 bases. Germline values: CDR1 LNHDA, CDR2 SQIVND (reference sequence). CDR3 length equals 17 residues. As DNA, the CDR3 is TGTGCCAGTAGTATTAATCTTGGACTAGCGGGAGGGGAGACCCAGTACTTC. Translation: CASSINLGLAGGETQYF.

The V gene is TRBV7-3, the J gene TRBJ2-7; D unresolved. Germline V gene data show CDR1 as SGHTA and CDR2 as FQGTGA. The CDR3 runs to 14 residues. Trimming took off 3 bases at V and 7 bases at J, with 16 bases between the two ends. The CDR3 DNA follows: TGTGCCAGCAGCTTGTTCCCACCGTACAATGAGCAGTACTTC. It is translated as CASSLFPPYNEQYF.

This chain uses TRBV6-6 with TRBJ2-5, with 7 bases aligning to TRBD1. The DNA end is a closer match to TRBJ2-7, so the J assignment may be wrong. The CDR3 contains 15 residues. Germline V gene data show CDR1 as MNHNY and CDR2 as SVGAGI (reference sequence). CDR3 in amino acids: CASRTILQGRHEQYF. In nucleotides, the CDR3 is TGTGCCAGCAGAACGATCTTACAGGGGAGACACGAGCAGTACTTC.

This chain joins TRBV10-3 and TRBJ2-1; 10 bases are shared with TRBD2. After removal of 6 bases from V and 5 bases from J, the junction contained 4 bases not matched to a gene. From germline, CDR1 is ENHRY and CDR2 SYGVKD. This CDR3 comprises 14 residues. CDR3 nucleotides: TGTGCCATCAGCCCAGCGGGGGGGCACAATGAGCAGTTCTTC. This encodes CAISPAGGHNEQFF.

As to this clonotype: A read error is possible here, since a much larger clone lies one base away. The J gene is TRBJ2-1, the V gene TRBV6-1; 9 bases map to TRBD2. Germline V gene lookup returns CDR1 MNHNS and CDR2 SASEGT. The CDR3 has 17 amino acids. The V segment lost 6 bases and the J segment 1 base; nucleotides outside the gene matches: 10. DNA for the CDR3: TGTGCCAGCAGGCTGACTGGCGGGAGGGTATCCTACAATGAGCAGTTCTTC. Its protein is CASRLTGGRVSYNEQFF.

This clonotype appeared many times. This chain connects TRBV9 to TRBJ2-1; 13 bases are shared with TRBD2. J lost 2 bases, V lost 4 bases, and 18 bases had no gene match. Germline V gene data show CDR1 as SGDLS and CDR2 as YYNGEE. This CDR3 has 21 amino acids. The CDR3 loop reads CASSSILRGTSGAPPYNEQFF. The CDR3 bases are TGTGCCAGCAGCTCAATCCTGAGGGGGACTAGCGGGGCCCCCCCCTACAATGAGCAGTTCTTC.

This clonotype came up many times. V gene TRBV5-1 combines with J gene TRBJ2-4, with D tentatively TRBD2 (5 bases). The V end lost 4 bases, the J end lost 8 bases, and 10 bases lay between the germline ends. The CDR3 is 12 amino acids. Germline values: CDR1 SGHRS, CDR2 YFSETQ. This CDR3 is CASSGEFDIQYF. DNA of the CDR3: TGCGCCAGCAGCGGGGAGTTTGACATTCAGTACTTC.

In this sample, this clonotype turned up once. The rearrangement uses TRBV4-2 and TRBJ2-5; D call uncertain. Germline loops: CDR1 LGHNA, CDR2 YNFKEQ. This CDR3 spans 15 amino acids. With 0 bases removed from V and 5 bases from J, the gap between germline ends came to 13 bases. This CDR3 is CASSQDRQRPETQYF. In nucleotides, the CDR3 is TGTGCCAGCAGCCAAGATAGGCAGCGTCCGGAGACCCAGTACTTC.

The chain links TRBV5-1 to TRBJ2-7; 8 bases align to TRBD2. CDR1 and CDR2 (germline): SGHRS, YFSETQ. The length of the CDR3 is 14 residues. Germline trimming cut 4 bases from V and 3 bases from J; bases unmatched to any gene: 6. The CDR3 nucleotides read TGCGCCAGCAGCGCACCGGGACTAGTCTACGAGCAGTACTTC. It codes for CASSAPGLVYEQYF.

This clonotype was seen many times. The rearrangement links TRBV5-1 to TRBJ2-1; 15 bases agree with TRBD2. Germline loops: CDR1 SGHRS, CDR2 YFSETQ. V lost 0 bases and J lost 7; bases outside the gene matches: 5. The CDR3 is made up of 17 amino acids. CDR3 nucleotide sequence: TGCGCCAGCAGCTTGGTGGGGACTAGCGGGAGGATTAATGAGCAGTTCTTC. It specifies CASSLVGTSGRINEQFF.